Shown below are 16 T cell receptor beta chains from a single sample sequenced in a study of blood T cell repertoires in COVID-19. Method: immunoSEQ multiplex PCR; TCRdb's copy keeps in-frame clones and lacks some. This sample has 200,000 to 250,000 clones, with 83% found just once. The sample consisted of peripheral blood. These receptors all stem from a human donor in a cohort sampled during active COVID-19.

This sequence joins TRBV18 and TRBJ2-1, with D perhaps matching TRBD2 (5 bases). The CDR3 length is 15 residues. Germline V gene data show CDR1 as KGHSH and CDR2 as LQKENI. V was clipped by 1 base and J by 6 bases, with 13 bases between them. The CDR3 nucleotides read TGTGCCAGCTCACCACACGAGGGTTTTGGCAATGAGCAGTTCTTC. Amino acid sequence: CASSPHEGFGNEQFF.

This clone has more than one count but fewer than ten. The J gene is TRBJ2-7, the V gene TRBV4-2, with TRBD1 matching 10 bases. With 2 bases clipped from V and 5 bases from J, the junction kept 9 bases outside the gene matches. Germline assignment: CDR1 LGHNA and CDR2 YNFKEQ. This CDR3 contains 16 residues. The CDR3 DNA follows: TGTGCCAGCAGCCAACTGGGACAGGGGTTTACCGACGAGCAGTACTTC. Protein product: CASSQLGQGFTDEQYF.

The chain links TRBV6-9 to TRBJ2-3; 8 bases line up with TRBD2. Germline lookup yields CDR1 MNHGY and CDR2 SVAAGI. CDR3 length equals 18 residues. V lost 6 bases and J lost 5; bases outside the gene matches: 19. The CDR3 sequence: CASRPGVREAGDRDTQYF. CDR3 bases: TGTGCCAGCAGGCCTGGGGTACGGGAAGCGGGGGATAGAGATACGCAGTATTTT.

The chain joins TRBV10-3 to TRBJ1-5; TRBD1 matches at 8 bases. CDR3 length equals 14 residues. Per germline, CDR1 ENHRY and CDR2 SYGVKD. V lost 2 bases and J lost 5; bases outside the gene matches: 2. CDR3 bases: TGTGCCATCAGTGAGGCAGGGGGCGATCAGCCCCAGCATTTT. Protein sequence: CAISEAGGDQPQHF.

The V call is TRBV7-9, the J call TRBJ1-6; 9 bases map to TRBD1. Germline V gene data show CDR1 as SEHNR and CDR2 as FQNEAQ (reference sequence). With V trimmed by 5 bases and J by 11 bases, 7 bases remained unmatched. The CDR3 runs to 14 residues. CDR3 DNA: TGTGCCAGCAGCCTTGGACAGGGGATCACACCCCTCCACTTT. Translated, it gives CASSLGQGITPLHF. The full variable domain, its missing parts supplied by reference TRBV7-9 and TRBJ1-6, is DTGVSQNPRHKITKRGQNVTFRCDPISEHNRLYWYRQTLGQGPEFLTYFQNEAQLEKSRLLSDRFSAERPKGSFSTLEIQRTEQGDSAMYLCASSLGQGITPLHFGNGTRLTVT.

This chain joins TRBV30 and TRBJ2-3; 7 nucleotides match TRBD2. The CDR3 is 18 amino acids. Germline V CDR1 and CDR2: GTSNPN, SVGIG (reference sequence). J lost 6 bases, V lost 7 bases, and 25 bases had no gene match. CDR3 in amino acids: CAYEGRGLTHLGRDTQYF. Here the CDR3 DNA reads TGTGCCTACGAGGGGAGGGGTTTAACCCATTTGGGCCGGGATACGCAGTATTTT.

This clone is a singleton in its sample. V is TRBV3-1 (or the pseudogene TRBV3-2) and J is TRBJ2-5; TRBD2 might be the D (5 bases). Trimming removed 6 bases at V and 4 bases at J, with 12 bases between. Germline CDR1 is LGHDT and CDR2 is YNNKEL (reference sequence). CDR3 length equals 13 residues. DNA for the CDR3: TGTGCCAGCAGACCGGACTTCGGAGAGACCCAGTACTTC. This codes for CASRPDFGETQYF.

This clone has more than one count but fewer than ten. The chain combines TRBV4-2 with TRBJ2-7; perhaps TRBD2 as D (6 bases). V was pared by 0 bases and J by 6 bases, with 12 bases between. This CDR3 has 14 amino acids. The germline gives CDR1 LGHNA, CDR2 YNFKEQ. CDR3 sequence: CASSQEGGAAEQYF. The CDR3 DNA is TGTGCCAGCAGCCAAGAGGGGGGTGCAGCCGAGCAGTACTTC.

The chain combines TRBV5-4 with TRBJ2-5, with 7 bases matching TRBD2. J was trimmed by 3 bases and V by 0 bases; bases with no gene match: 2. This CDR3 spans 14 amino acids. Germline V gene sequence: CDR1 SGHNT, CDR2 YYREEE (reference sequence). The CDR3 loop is CASSLVRGKETQYF. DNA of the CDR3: TGTGCCAGCAGCTTGGTGCGGGGGAAAGAGACCCAGTACTTC. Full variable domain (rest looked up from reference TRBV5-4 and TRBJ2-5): ETGVTQSPTHLIKTRGQQVTLRCSSQSGHNTVSWYQQALGQGPQFIFQYYREEENGRGNFPPRFSGLQFPNYSSELNVNALELDDSALYLCASSLVRGKETQYFGPGTRLLVL.

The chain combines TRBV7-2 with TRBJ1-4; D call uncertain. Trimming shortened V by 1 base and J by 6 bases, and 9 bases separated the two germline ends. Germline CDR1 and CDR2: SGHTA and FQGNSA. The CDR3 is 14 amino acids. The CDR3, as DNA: TGTGCCAGCAGCTTAGTAGTAGGAGATGAAAAACTGTTTTTT. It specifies CASSLVVGDEKLFF. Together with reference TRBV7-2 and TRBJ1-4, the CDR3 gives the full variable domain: GAGVSQSPSNKVTEKGKDVELRCDPISGHTALYWYRQSLGQGLEFLIYFQGNSAPDKSGLPSDRFSAERTGGSVSTLTIQRTQQEDSAVYLCASSLVVGDEKLFFGSGTQLSVL.

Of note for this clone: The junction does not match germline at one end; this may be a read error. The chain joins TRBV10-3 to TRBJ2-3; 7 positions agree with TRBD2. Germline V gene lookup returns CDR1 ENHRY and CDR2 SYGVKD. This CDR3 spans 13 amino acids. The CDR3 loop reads CAISAGEQDTQYF. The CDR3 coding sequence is TGTGCCATTAGTGCGGGAGAACAAGATACGCAGTATTTT.

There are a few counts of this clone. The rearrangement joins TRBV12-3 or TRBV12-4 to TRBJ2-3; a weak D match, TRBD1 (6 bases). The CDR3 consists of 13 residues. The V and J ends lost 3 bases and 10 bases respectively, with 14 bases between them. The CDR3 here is CASSFGGAGAQYF. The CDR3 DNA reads TGTGCCAGCAGTTTTGGTGGGGCAGGGGCGCAGTATTTT.

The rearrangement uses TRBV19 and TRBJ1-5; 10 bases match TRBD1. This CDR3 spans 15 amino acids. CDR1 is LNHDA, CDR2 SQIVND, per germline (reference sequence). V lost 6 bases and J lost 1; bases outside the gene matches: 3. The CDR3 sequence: CASRGQGLSNQPQHF. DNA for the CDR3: TGTGCCAGTAGGGGACAGGGGTTAAGCAATCAGCCCCAGCATTTT.

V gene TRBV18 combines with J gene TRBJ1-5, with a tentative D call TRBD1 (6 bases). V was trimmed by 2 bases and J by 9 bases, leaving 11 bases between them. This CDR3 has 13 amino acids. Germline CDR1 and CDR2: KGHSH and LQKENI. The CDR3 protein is CASSPGGGPPQHF. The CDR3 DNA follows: TGTGCCAGCTCACCAGGGGGGGGCCCGCCCCAGCATTTT.

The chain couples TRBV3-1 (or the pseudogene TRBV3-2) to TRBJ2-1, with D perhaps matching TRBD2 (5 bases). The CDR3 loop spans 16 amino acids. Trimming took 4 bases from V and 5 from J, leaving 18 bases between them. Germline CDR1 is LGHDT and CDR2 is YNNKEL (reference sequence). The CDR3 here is CASSRATRPYNNEQFF. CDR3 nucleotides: TGTGCCAGCAGCCGCGCAACTAGGCCGTATAACAATGAGCAGTTCTTC.

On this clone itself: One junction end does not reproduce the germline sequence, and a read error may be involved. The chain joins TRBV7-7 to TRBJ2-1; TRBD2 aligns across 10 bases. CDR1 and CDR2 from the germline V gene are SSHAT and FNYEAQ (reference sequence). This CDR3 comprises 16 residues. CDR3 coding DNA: TGTGCTAGCAGCTTAGGCAGCGGGGGGGCCGGTTTAGAGCAGTTCTTC. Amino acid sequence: CASSLGSGGAGLEQFF.